This T cell receptor (beta chain) comes out of a study of CD8 T cells in Susac syndrome. In the study overall: Clinical remission applied to 8 or 9 sequenced Susac syndrome patients, and six had active disease. At the time their blood was drawn, patients with Susac syndrome were either therapy-naive, on corticosteroids (with some of them also receiving intravenous immunoglobulin), or on intravenous immunoglobulin alone.

CDR1 is SGDLS and CDR2 is YYNGEE in the germline V gene. Trimming pared 7 bases from V and 4 bases from J, leaving 20 bases between. This CDR3 has 15 residues. Peripheral blood CD8+ and CD4+ T cells were profiled by TCR beta sequencing. Reverse transcription used roughly 0.45 to 1 ug RNA and random hexamers. The amplification used immunoSEQ multiplex PCR on TCR beta CDR3; it spanned 54 Vbeta and 13 Jbeta. TCRdb reprocessed the immunoSEQ multiplex PCR reads via MiXCR and lists one record per CDR3 protein. The profile covers roughly 200,000 distinct CDR3 sequences, with 90% to 95% appearing a single time and roughly 0.11% taken by the ten largest.

The receptor comes from a human donor with Susac syndrome. The J gene is TRBJ2-5, the V gene TRBV9; tentatively, D is TRBD2 (5 bases). Sequenced material: CD4+ T cells from PBMCs. The CDR3 here is CASATSVGEGETQYF. The CDR3 coding sequence is TGTGCCAGCGCCACCTCCGTTGGTGAGGGAGAGACCCAGTACTTC.